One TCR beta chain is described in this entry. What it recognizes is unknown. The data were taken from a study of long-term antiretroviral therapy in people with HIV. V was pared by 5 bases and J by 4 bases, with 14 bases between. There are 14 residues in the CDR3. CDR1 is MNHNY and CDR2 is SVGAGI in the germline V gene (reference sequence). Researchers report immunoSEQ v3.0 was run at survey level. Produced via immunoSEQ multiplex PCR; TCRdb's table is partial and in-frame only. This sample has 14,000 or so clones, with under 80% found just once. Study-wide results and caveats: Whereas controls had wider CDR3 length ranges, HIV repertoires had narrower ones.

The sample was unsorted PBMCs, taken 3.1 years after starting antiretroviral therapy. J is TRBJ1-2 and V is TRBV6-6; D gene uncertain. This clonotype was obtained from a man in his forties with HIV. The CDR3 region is CASSLRSTAYGYTF. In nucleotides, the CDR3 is TGTGCCAGCAGTCTCAGGAGCACTGCCTATGGCTACACCTTC.